The 15 T cell receptor beta chains given below trace back to one sample, sequenced in a study of response to subunit inactivated influenza vaccine. TCRdb reprocessed the RT-PCR reads via MiXCR and lists one record per CDR3 protein. The sample includes hundreds of thousands of distinct CDR3 sequences, more than 11% of them seen just once. The input for sequencing was PBMCs from blood, taken 14 days before vaccination. Source of these receptors: a man between 50 and 59 years old who received an inactivated influenza vaccine.

CDR3 in DNA: TGCGCCAGCAGCCTTTCCCTCCGGGACAAGAAAGAGACCCAGTACTTC. This translates into CASSLSLRDKKETQYF. This chain links TRBV4-3 with TRBJ2-5; D possibly corresponds to TRBD1 (6 bases). V lost 4 bases, J lost 3 bases, and 18 bases lay in between. This CDR3 has 16 residues. The germline gives CDR1 LGHNA, CDR2 YSLEER.

This chain connects TRBV12-3 or TRBV12-4 to TRBJ1-5; possibly TRBD1 for D (5 bases). The CDR3 totals 13 residues. The germline V and J ends were trimmed by 2 bases and 4 bases, with 6 bases remaining between them. CDR3: CASSLKGNQPQHF. The CDR3 bases are TGTGCCAGCAGTTTAAAGGGGAATCAGCCCCAGCATTTT.

This clonotype came up a few times. This chain connects TRBV6-1 to TRBJ2-6; D perhaps matches TRBD2 (6 bases). V was cut by 2 bases and J by 0 bases, with 8 bases left in between. CDR1 is MNHNS and CDR2 is SASEGT in the germline V gene. The CDR3 has 16 residues. The CDR3 is CASSETTSSGANVLTF. CDR3 DNA sequence: TGTGCCAGCAGTGAAACGACTAGCTCTGGGGCCAACGTCCTGACTTTC.

The rearrangement joins TRBV10-3 to TRBJ1-4, with D unresolved. Germline CDR1 is ENHRY and CDR2 is SYGVKD. The CDR3 spans 13 residues. V was trimmed by 7 bases and J by 3 bases, leaving 9 bases between them. CDR3 sequence reads: CAIKREPNEKLFF. In DNA form, the CDR3 reads TGTGCCATCAAGAGGGAACCTAATGAAAAACTGTTTTTT.

This clonotype was seen a few times. The rearrangement uses TRBV6-2 or TRBV6-3 and TRBJ1-5; D not certain. Looked up from germline, CDR1 is MNHEY and CDR2 is SVGEGT. This CDR3 comprises 15 residues. Trimming took 2 bases from V and 0 from J, leaving 8 bases between them. CDR3 loop: CASSYDGYSNQPQHF. CDR3 bases: TGTGCCAGCAGTTACGACGGCTATAGCAATCAGCCCCAGCATTTT.

The rearrangement links TRBV6-1 to TRBJ2-5; 10 nucleotides align to TRBD1. Per germline, CDR1 MNHNS and CDR2 SASEGT. The CDR3 extends over 15 amino acids. V trimming: 6 bases; J trimming: 3 bases; junction bases outside the gene matches: 7. This chain's CDR3 is CASRSPGQGEETQYF. In nucleotides, the CDR3 is TGTGCCAGCAGATCCCCTGGACAGGGGGAAGAGACCCAGTACTTC.

This clonotype was seen only a few times. The chain combines TRBV3-1 with TRBJ1-2; a weak D match, TRBD1 (5 bases). The V and J ends lost 4 bases and 8 bases respectively, with 23 bases between them. Per germline, CDR1 LGHDT and CDR2 YNNKEL (reference sequence). The length of the CDR3 is 16 residues. This CDR3 is CASSLRTGAMERGYTF. In DNA, the CDR3 is TGTGCCAGCAGCCTCCGCACCGGGGCCATGGAGAGGGGCTACACCTTC.

The CDR3 coding sequence is TGTGCCAGCAGCTTATTTGACAGGGGGCTTGGCTACACCTTC. Translating it yields CASSLFDRGLGYTF. The chain carries TRBV7-2 and TRBJ1-2, with 10 nucleotides matching TRBD1. Per germline, CDR1 SGHTA and CDR2 FQGNSA. J lost 7 bases, V lost 2 bases, and 4 bases had no gene match. The CDR3 spans 14 residues. The entire variable domain, with the rest obtained from reference TRBV7-2 and TRBJ1-2, is as follows: GAGVSQSPSNKVTEKGKDVELRCDPISGHTALYWYRQSLGQGLEFLIYFQGNSAPDKSGLPSDRFSAERTGGSVSTLTIQRTQQEDSAVYLCASSLFDRGLGYTFGSGTRLTVV.

V usage is TRBV27 and J usage is TRBJ2-5; D perhaps matches TRBD1 (5 bases). In germline, CDR1 is MNHEY, CDR2 SMNVEV (reference sequence). The V and J ends lost 8 bases and 5 bases respectively, with 18 bases between them. CDR3 size: 14 residues. The CDR3 is CASRIFGHGETQYF. The CDR3 DNA reads TGTGCCAGCCGTATTTTCGGACACGGGGAGACCCAGTACTTC.

In this sample, this clonotype turned up a few times. The J gene is TRBJ1-6, the V gene TRBV12-3 or TRBV12-4; unclear D gene. This CDR3 comprises 12 residues. The ends were cut back, 4 bases at V and 4 bases at J, with 2 bases in the middle. The CDR3: CASSYYNSPLHF. The CDR3 region has the DNA TGTGCCAGCAGTTATTATAATTCACCCCTCCACTTT.

This clonotype was detected ten times or more. This chain links TRBV29-1 with TRBJ2-7; D might be TRBD1 or TRBD2, each matching 5 bases. Trimming removed 4 bases at V and 5 bases at J, with 12 bases between. Germline loops: CDR1 SQVTM, CDR2 ANQGSEA. The CDR3 is 12 residues long. The CDR3 protein is CSVGRGPNEQYF. The CDR3 bases are TGCAGCGTTGGTCGGGGCCCCAACGAGCAGTACTTC.

V is TRBV7-9 and J is TRBJ2-7; 7 bases match TRBD1. Germline V gene data show CDR1 as SEHNR and CDR2 as FQNEAQ (reference sequence). The CDR3 extends over 16 amino acids. V trimming: 3 bases; J trimming: 2 bases; junction bases outside the gene matches: 10. The chain's CDR3 is CASSFHLTGSPYEQYF. The CDR3 DNA follows: TGTGCCAGCAGCTTCCACCTGACAGGGAGTCCCTACGAGCAGTACTTC.

This clonotype was observed many times. The chain combines TRBV12-3 or TRBV12-4 with TRBJ1-1; TRBD1 is a possible D gene (6 bases). The V end was cut by 6 bases, the J end by 1 base, with 12 bases between. The CDR3 extends over 14 amino acids. CDR3 protein: CASSPGTPNTEAFF. The CDR3 DNA follows: TGTGCCAGCAGCCCAGGGACACCGAACACTGAAGCTTTCTTT.

This clonotype was counted a few times. V gene TRBV10-3 combines with J gene TRBJ1-1, with D tentatively TRBD1 (6 bases). V lost 7 bases and J 4 bases, leaving 25 bases between the germline ends. Per the germline V gene, CDR1 is ENHRY and CDR2 is SYGVKD. The CDR3 sequence is 17 residues long. CDR3 DNA sequence: TGTGCCATCACTGACCCCAACCTTGGGGGGGGGGCCACTGAAGCTTTCTTT. Amino acid sequence: CAITDPNLGGGATEAFF.

The chain couples TRBV4-3 to TRBJ1-2; D is unresolved. The CDR3 is 14 amino acids. Germline assignment: CDR1 LGHNA and CDR2 YSLEER. V lost 3 bases, J lost 0 bases, and 8 bases lay in between. The CDR3 nucleotides are TGCGCCAGCAGCCACGACCTAGCTAACTATGGCTACACCTTC. It translates to CASSHDLANYGYTF.